This TCR beta chain was retrieved from a study of OX40 agonist ivuxolimab in advanced cancers. CDR1 and CDR2 from the germline V gene are MNHEY and SMNVEV (reference sequence). The CDR3 is made up of 15 amino acids. Trimming took off 2 bases at V and 0 bases at J, with 11 bases between the two ends. TCRdb keeps only in-frame clones here, not all; method: immunoSEQ multiplex PCR. The table shows 40,000 or so clones, with more than 75% occurring only once. This TCR was sampled from an adult with an advanced solid tumor such as melanoma, head and neck, liver or kidney cancer. The specimen was CD4+ or CD8+ T cells sorted from blood, collected in a trial of the OX40 agonist ivuxolimab. The chain is built from TRBV27 and TRBJ2-7; D is perhaps TRBD1 (7 bases). The CDR3: CASSLRGDSSYEQYF. DNA of the CDR3: TGTGCCAGCAGTTTAAGGGGGGACAGCTCCTACGAGCAGTACTTC.